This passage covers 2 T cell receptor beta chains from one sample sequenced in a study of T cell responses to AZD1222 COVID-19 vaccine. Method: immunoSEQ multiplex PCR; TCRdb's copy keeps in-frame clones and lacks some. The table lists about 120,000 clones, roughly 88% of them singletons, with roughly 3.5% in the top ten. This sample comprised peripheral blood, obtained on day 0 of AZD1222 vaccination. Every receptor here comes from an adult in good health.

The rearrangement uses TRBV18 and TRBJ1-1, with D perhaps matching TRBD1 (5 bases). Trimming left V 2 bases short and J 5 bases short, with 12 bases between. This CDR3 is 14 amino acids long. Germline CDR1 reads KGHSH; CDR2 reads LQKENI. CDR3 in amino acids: CASSPKEGWTEAFF. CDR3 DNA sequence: TGTGCCAGCTCACCAAAGGAGGGGTGGACTGAAGCTTTCTTT.

This chain's CDR3 is CSAGPYEQYF. CDR3 in DNA: TGCAGTGCGGGACCCTACGAGCAGTACTTC. This sequence joins TRBV20-1 and TRBJ2-7; D is possibly TRBD1 or TRBD2 (5 bases each). V lost 6 bases, J lost 2 bases, and 5 bases lay in between. The germline gives CDR1 DFQATT, CDR2 SNEGSKA (reference sequence). This CDR3 contains 10 residues.